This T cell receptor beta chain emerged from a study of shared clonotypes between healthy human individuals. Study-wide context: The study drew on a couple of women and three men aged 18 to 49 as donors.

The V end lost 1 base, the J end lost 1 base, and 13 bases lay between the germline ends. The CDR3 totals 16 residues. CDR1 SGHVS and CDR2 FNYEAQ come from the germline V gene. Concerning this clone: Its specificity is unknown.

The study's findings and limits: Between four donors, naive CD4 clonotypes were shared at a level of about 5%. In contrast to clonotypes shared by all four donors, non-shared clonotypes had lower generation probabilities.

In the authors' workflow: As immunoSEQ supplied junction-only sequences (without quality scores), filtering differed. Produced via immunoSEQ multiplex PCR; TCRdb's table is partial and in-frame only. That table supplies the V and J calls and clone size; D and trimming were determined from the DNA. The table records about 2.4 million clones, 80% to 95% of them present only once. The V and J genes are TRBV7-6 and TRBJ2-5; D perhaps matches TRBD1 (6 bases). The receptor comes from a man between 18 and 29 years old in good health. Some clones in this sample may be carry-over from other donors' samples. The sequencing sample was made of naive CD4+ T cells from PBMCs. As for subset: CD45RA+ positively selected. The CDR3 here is CASSLVWGPAQETQYF. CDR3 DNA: TGTGCCAGCAGCTTAGTTTGGGGGCCCGCCCAAGAGACCCAGTACTTC.